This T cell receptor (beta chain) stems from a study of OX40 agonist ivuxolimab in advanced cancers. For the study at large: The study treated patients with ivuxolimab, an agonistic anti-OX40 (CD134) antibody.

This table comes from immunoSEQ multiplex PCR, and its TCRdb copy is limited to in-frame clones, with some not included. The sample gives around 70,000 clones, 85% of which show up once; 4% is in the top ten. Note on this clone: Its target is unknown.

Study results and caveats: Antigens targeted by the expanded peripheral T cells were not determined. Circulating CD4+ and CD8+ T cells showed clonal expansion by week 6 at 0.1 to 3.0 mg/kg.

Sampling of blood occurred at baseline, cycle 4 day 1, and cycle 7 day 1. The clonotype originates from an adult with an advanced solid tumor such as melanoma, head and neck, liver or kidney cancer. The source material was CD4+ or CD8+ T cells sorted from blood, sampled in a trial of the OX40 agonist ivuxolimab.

The CDR3 spells CASSWVGDATNEKLFF. CDR3 in DNA: TGCGCCAGCAGCTGGGTGGGGGATGCAACTAATGAAAAACTGTTTTTT. The chain links TRBV5-1 to TRBJ1-4; D perhaps matches TRBD1 (5 bases). CDR1 and CDR2 from the germline V gene are SGHRS and YFSETQ. V shed 3 bases and J shed 0 bases, with 12 bases lying between them. CDR3 length: 16 residues.